Listed below are T cell receptor beta chains from one sample, sequenced in a study of cytomegalovirus exposure and HLA in healthy donors. Some clones are missing from TCRdb's copy, which holds only in-frame ones; the method was immunoSEQ multiplex PCR. The sample contains about 120,000 clones, more than 70% of which appear only once. Sequenced sample: PBMCs. Receptor source: a woman in her fifties or sixties in good health and CMV-seropositive. Both conserved end residues are part of each CDR3. The D gene is left open where the match is weak. Size is stated for part of the rows, as once, few or many counts, or as a class when the clone is expanded.

>TRBJ1-1|TRBV7-9|once|NA
CASSLGGSPMNTEAFF
TGTGCCAGCAGCTTAGGAGGTAGCCCCATGAACACTGAAGCTTTCTTT
>TRBJ2-5|TRBV4-2|NA|NA
CASSQTDGEETQYF
TGTGCCAGCAGCCAAACTGACGGGGAAGAGACCCAGTACTTC
>TRBJ2-1|TRBV5-4|NA|TRBD2
CASSESGDSYNEQFF
TGTGCCAGCAGCGAGAGCGGGGATTCCTACAATGAGCAGTTCTTC
>TRBJ2-2|TRBV7-9|once|TRBD2
CSSSLAGLNTGELFF
TGTTCCAGCAGCTTAGCGGGACTGAACACCGGGGAGCTGTTTTTT
>TRBJ2-5|TRBV28|NA|NA
CASSPLETQYF
TGTGCCAGCAGTCCCCTAGAGACCCAGTACTTC
>TRBJ2-1|TRBV27|NA|NA
CASSNRRGEQFF
TGTGCCAGCAGTAACCGAAGGGGTGAGCAGTTCTTC
>TRBJ2-1|TRBV6-1|NA|TRBD2
CASSGEGRGEQFF
TGTGCCAGCAGTGGAGAGGGGAGGGGTGAGCAGTTCTTC
>TRBJ2-3|TRBV5-1|NA|TRBD2
CASSPLKSGSKDTQYF
TGCGCCAGCAGCCCCCTTAAGAGCGGGAGTAAGGATACGCAGTATTTT
>TRBJ2-5|TRBV7-9|NA|TRBD1
CSSSLWGQGGKETQYF
TGTTCCAGCAGCTTATGGGGACAGGGAGGAAAGGAGACCCAGTACTTC
>TRBJ1-1|TRBV9|NA|NA
CASSVEPQENTEAFF
TGTGCCAGCAGCGTAGAACCGCAGGAGAACACTGAAGCTTTCTTT
>TRBJ2-1|TRBV28|NA|TRBD2
CASSPGTSGISSYNEQFF
TGTGCCAGCAGTCCCGGGACTAGCGGGATCAGCTCCTACAATGAGCAGTTCTTC
>TRBJ2-2|TRBV6-4|few|NA
CASSDHITGELFF
TGTGCCAGCAGTGACCACATCACCGGGGAGCTGTTTTTT
>TRBJ2-7|TRBV28|NA|TRBD2
CASSTFGGRGPYEQYF
TGTGCCAGCAGTACTTTTGGGGGGAGGGGTCCCTACGAGCAGTACTTC
>TRBJ2-7|TRBV27|NA|NA
CASSWQGSSYEQYF
TGTGCCAGCAGTTGGCAGGGGAGCTCCTACGAGCAGTACTTC
>TRBJ1-2|TRBV4-2|NA|TRBD1
CAGWGQNYGYTF
TGTGCCGGGTGGGGACAGAACTATGGCTACACCTTC
>TRBJ2-1|TRBV4-1|NA|TRBD2
CASSPRPGLAGYNEQFF
TGCGCCAGCAGCCCCCGCCCCGGACTAGCGGGATACAATGAGCAGTTCTTC
>TRBJ2-3|TRBV9|once|NA
CASSVAPASAEVDTQYF
TGTGCCAGCAGCGTAGCCCCCGCCTCGGCCGAGGTAGATACGCAGTATTTT
>TRBJ1-1|TRBV19|NA|TRBD1
CASTKTGQPGTEAFF
TGTGCCAGTACCAAAACGGGACAGCCGGGGACTGAAGCTTTCTTT
>TRBJ2-3|TRBV29-1|NA|NA
CSVEGGRHTDTQYF
TGCAGCGTTGAAGGAGGGAGGCATACAGATACGCAGTATTTT
>TRBJ2-4|TRBV11-2|NA|TRBD2
CASSLSLGRRDIQYF
TGTGCCAGCAGCTTATCACTCGGGAGGCGGGACATTCAGTACTTC
>TRBJ1-5|TRBV9|NA|TRBD1
CASSAGQGYSNQPQHF
TGTGCCAGCAGCGCGGGACAGGGCTATAGCAATCAGCCCCAGCATTTT
>TRBJ2-7|TRBV28|few|TRBD1
CASRGQGATYEQYF
TGTGCCAGCAGGGGACAGGGGGCCACCTACGAGCAGTACTTC
>TRBJ2-2|TRBV19|NA|NA
CASISGHDNTGELFF
TGTGCCAGTATTTCGGGACACGACAACACCGGGGAGCTGTTTTTT
>TRBJ1-5|TRBV19|NA|TRBD1
CASRRAHRGKGQPQHF
TGTGCCAGTAGAAGGGCGCACAGGGGGAAGGGACAGCCCCAGCATTTT
>TRBJ1-2|TRBV2|NA|NA
CASSRDLGYTF
TGTGCCAGCAGCAGGGATCTTGGCTACACCTTC
>TRBJ2-2|TRBV5-1|NA|TRBD1
CASHRGTANTGELFF
TGCGCCAGCCACCGAGGGACAGCGAACACCGGGGAGCTGTTTTTT
>TRBJ1-3|TRBV5-1|many|TRBD1
CASSLAGGNTIYF
TGCGCCAGCAGCTTGGCAGGGGGCAACACCATATATTTT
>TRBJ1-4|TRBV7-2|once|TRBD1
CASSFFSRHRGNEKLFF
TGTGCCAGCAGCTTTTTCAGTCGCCACAGGGGTAATGAAAAACTGTTTTTT
>TRBJ2-6|TRBV5-4|NA|TRBD1
CASKPGGTVSGANVLTF
TGTGCCAGCAAACCAGGGGGCACGGTGAGTGGGGCCAACGTCCTGACTTTC
>TRBJ1-1|TRBV7-9|NA|TRBD1
CASGLGGQGLEAFF
TGTGCCAGCGGCTTAGGGGGACAGGGCCTTGAAGCTTTCTTT
>TRBJ2-7|TRBV19|NA|NA
CASSPGGYEQYF
TGTGCCAGTAGTCCCGGCGGCTACGAGCAGTACTTC
>TRBJ1-1|TRBV2|NA|NA
CASSETRGAFF
TGTGCCAGCAGTGAGACCAGGGGAGCTTTCTTT
>TRBJ1-5|TRBV6-1|NA|NA
CASSEAPGQIPQHF
TGTGCCAGCAGTGAAGCACCAGGGCAGATACCCCAGCATTTT
>TRBJ2-1|TRBV13|NA|TRBD1
CASSHSRGQGEQFF
TGTGCCAGCAGCCATTCCCGGGGACAGGGGGAGCAGTTCTTC
>TRBJ2-3|TRBV7-3|few|TRBD2
CASSSGLASDTQYF
TGTGCCAGCAGCTCGGGACTAGCTTCAGATACGCAGTATTTT
>TRBJ2-7|TRBV4-1|NA|TRBD1
CASSQDVRGLVYEQYF
TGCGCCAGCAGCCAAGATGTTAGGGGGCTGGTCTACGAGCAGTACTTC
>TRBJ2-7|TRBV9|NA|TRBD2
CASSPHQGLAGSTEQYF
TGTGCCAGCAGCCCCCATCAAGGACTAGCGGGAAGTACCGAGCAGTACTTC
>TRBJ2-1|TRBV18|NA|TRBD1
CASSPPRQGIRDEQFF
TGTGCCAGCTCACCACCAAGACAGGGTATAAGGGATGAGCAGTTCTTC
>TRBJ2-4|TRBV28|NA|NA
CASSFTGLAKNIQYF
TGTGCCAGCAGCTTCACAGGGCTAGCCAAAAACATTCAGTACTTC
>TRBJ2-3|TRBV9|NA|NA
CASSAPSVSTDTQYF
TGTGCCAGCAGCGCCCCTTCTGTCAGCACAGATACGCAGTATTTT
>TRBJ1-1|TRBV5-1|NA|NA
CASSLNGGNTEAFF
TGCGCCAGCAGCTTGAATGGAGGGAACACTGAAGCTTTCTTT
>TRBJ2-1|TRBV7-2|NA|NA
CASSLVSGAYNEQFF
TGTGCCAGCAGCTTAGTTAGCGGAGCCTACAATGAGCAGTTCTTC
>TRBJ2-7|TRBV18|NA|TRBD2
CASSAGTNSYEQYF
TGTGCCAGCTCAGCCGGGACTAACTCCTACGAGCAGTACTTC
>TRBJ2-3|TRBV18|few|NA
CASSPQQDPSTDTQYF
TGTGCCAGCTCACCCCAACAGGACCCTAGCACAGATACGCAGTATTTT
>TRBJ2-7|TRBV7-7|NA|TRBD1
CASSPPRGQGPLEQYF
TGTGCCAGCAGCCCACCCAGGGGACAGGGACCTCTCGAGCAGTACTTC